Reported below is one T cell receptor beta chain. Its antigen is currently not known. Base qualities are missing; no much larger clone stands one base away. Receptors were amplified or captured by the immunoSEQ multiplex PCR assay. TCRdb holds this immuneACCESS table with in-frame rearrangements only. Some clones are missing; in checked studies, unresolved V genes explain under half, and the rest has no known cause. A total of about 95,000 clones appear in this sample, roughly nine tenths of them only once. 14% of the sample comes from the top ten. The sample is drawn from a study of control samples from healthy donors and cancer patients (dated by TCRdb to the early 2020s). The CDR3 goes from the cysteine to the phenylalanine over 15 residues. The entry retains the CDR3 DNA only, 45 bases that are in frame from base 1. V loses 4 bases at its end and J loses 6 bases; junction bases beyond the gene matches: 8. The germline V gene sets CDR1 to MNHEY and CDR2 to SVGAGI.

The TCR was taken from a woman in her 70s in good health. Specimen: blood. The rearrangement joined TRBV6-5 to TRBJ1-2, and 10 junctional nucleotides match TRBD1. Here the CDR3 is given as CASSWAGTGDHGYTF. The bases are TGTGCCAGCAGTTGGGCCGGGACAGGGGACCATGGCTACACCTTC.